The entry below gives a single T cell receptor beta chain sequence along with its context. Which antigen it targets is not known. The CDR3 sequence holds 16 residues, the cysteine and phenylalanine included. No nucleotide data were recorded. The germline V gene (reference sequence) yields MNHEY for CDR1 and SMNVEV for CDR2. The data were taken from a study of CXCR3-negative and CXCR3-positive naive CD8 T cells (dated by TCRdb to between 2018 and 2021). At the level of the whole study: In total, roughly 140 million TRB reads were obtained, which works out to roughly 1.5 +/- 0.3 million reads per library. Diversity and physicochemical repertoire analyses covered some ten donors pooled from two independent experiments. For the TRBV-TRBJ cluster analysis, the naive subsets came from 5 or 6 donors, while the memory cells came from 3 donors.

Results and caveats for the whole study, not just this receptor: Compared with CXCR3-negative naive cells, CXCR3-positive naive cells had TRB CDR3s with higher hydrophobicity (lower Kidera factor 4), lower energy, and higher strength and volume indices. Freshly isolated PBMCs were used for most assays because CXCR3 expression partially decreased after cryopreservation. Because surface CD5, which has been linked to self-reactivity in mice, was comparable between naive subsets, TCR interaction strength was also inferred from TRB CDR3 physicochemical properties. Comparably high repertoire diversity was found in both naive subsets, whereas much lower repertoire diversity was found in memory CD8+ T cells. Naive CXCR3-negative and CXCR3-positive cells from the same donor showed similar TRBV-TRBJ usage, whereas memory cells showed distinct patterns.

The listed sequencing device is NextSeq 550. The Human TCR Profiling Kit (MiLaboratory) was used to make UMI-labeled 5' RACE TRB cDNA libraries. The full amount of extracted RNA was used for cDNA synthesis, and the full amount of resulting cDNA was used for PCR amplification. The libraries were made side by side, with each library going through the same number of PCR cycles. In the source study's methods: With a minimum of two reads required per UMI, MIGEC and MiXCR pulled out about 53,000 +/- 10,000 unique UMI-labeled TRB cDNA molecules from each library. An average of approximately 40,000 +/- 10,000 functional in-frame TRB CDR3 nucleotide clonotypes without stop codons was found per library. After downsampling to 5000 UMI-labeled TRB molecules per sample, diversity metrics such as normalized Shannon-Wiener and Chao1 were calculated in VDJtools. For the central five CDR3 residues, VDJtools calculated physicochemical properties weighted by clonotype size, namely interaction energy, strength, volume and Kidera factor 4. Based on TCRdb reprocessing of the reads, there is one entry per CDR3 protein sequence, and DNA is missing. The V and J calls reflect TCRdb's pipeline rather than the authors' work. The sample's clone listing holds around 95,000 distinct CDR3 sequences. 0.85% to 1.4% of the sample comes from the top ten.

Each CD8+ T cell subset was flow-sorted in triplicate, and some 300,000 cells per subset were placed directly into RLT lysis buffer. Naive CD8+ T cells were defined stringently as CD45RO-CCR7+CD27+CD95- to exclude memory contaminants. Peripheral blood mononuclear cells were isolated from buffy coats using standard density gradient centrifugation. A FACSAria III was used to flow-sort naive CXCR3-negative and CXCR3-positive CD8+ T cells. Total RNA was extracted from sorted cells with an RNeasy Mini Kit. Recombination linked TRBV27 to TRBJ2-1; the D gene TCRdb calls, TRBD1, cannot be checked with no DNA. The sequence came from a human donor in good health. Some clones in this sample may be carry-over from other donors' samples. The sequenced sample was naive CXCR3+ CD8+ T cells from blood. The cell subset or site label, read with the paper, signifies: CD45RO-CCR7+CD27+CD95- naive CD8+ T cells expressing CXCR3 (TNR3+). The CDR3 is CASSPSFGTSYNEQFF.